Below, 4 T cell receptor beta chains from the same sample are listed, as sequenced in a study of graft-versus-host responses after intestinal transplantation. Sequencing used immunoSEQ multiplex PCR; TCRdb keeps in-frame clones, though not all of them. The data show under 90,000 clones, under 95% seen once. No antigen is known for these receptors. The sequences come from unstimulated CD4+ T cells sorted from spleen or lymph node cells, collected before transplant. The receptors come from a human donor who was the organ donor for an intestinal transplant.

This chain links TRBV10-3 with TRBJ2-3; D uncertain. CDR1 is ENHRY and CDR2 is SYGVKD in the germline V gene. CDR3 length: 15 amino acids. Trimming pared 5 bases from V and 0 bases from J, leaving 12 bases between. CDR3 nucleotide sequence: TGTGCCATCAGTCGCATCGTAGAGAGCACAGATACGCAGTATTTT. Protein: CAISRIVESTDTQYF.

The rearrangement uses TRBV11-2 and TRBJ2-5, with D possibly TRBD2 on 6 matching bases. This CDR3 is 15 amino acids long. Germline V CDR1 and CDR2: SGHAT, FQNNGV. V shed 0 bases and J shed 5 bases, with 13 bases lying between them. The CDR3 region is CASSLDSRGLETQYF. The CDR3 DNA follows: TGTGCCAGCAGCTTAGATTCGCGGGGACTTGAGACCCAGTACTTC.

The chain recombines TRBV7-8 with TRBJ2-7, with D unclear. Germline values: CDR1 SGHVS, CDR2 FQNEAQ. V dropped 5 bases and J dropped 6 bases, with 14 bases sitting between them. This CDR3 comprises 13 residues. The CDR3: CASSLPQEFEQYF. CDR3 nucleotides: TGTGCCAGCAGCCTACCCCAGGAATTCGAGCAGTACTTC.

The chain joins TRBV19 to TRBJ1-2; tentatively, D is TRBD1 (6 bases). CDR1 is LNHDA and CDR2 is SQIVND in the germline V gene (reference sequence). The CDR3 has 13 amino acids. V shed 9 bases and J shed 7 bases, with 18 bases lying between them. The CDR3 region has the DNA TGTGCCAGCATGACGACCGCGGGGGCTGGCTACACCTTC. Amino acid sequence: CASMTTAGAGYTF.